These 3 T cell receptor beta chains were all obtained from the same sample, sequenced in a study of response to subunit inactivated influenza vaccine. From the RT-PCR reads, TCRdb called clonotypes with MiXCR, one entry per CDR3 protein. The sample includes approximately 700,000 distinct CDR3 sequences, approximately 14% of them seen just once. The input for sequencing was PBMCs from blood, taken 11 to 12 days after vaccination. Receptor source: a man aged 50-59 years who received an inactivated influenza vaccine.

The chain is built from TRBV4-2 and TRBJ2-1; possible D gene TRBD1, 6 bases. This CDR3 region has 15 residues. With 1 base removed from V and 5 bases from J, the gap between germline ends came to 12 bases. CDR1 LGHNA and CDR2 YNFKEQ come from the germline V gene. CDR3 sequence (DNA): TGTGCCAGCAGCCAAGTGGGGGCCCAGGACAATGAGCAGTTCTTC. It specifies CASSQVGAQDNEQFF.

This clonotype was found a few times. The chain is built from TRBV3-1 and TRBJ1-6, with unresolved D. The CDR3 is 13 amino acids. From germline, CDR1 is LGHDT and CDR2 YNNKEL (reference sequence). V gave up 1 base and J gave up 9 bases, with 7 bases separating them. The CDR3 nucleotides read TGTGCCAGCAGCCAAGGAACTGCTTCACCCCTCCACTTT. This gives the protein CASSQGTASPLHF.

This clonotype was picked up a small number of times. The V gene is TRBV29-1, the J gene TRBJ2-5, with 9 nucleotides matching TRBD2. CDR3 length equals 15 residues. Trimming at V came to 7 bases and at J to 3 bases, leaving 12 bases not matched to a gene. Germline-derived CDR1 and CDR2 are SQVTM and ANQGSEA. The DNA for the CDR3 is TGCAGCGCCAGTTTAGGCGGGGGGGCGGAAGAGACCCAGTACTTC. This gives the protein CSASLGGGAEETQYF.